This T cell receptor beta chain originates from a study of T cells in Graves' hyperthyroidism and ophthalmopathy. Researchers took RNA transcripts and amplified the TCR beta CDR3 regions from them. Researchers ran a first-round RT-PCR on the TCR CDR3 using the HTBI primer set. One entry per CDR3 protein results from TCRdb running MiXCR on the multiplex PCR reads. The sample lists 250,000 to 350,000 distinct CDR3 sequences, approximately 23% seen once, with around 60% in the top ten. CDR3 length: 13 amino acids. Germline CDR1 SNHLY, CDR2 FYNNEI. Trimming took 5 bases from V and 2 from J, leaving 8 bases between them. There are many counts of this clonotype.

The receptor's source is a man in his thirties or forties with Graves' ophthalmopathy. This chain connects TRBV2 to TRBJ2-3; no definite D call. The sequenced sample consisted of blood. CDR3 residues: CASSLTATDTQYF. CDR3 nucleotide sequence: TGTGCCAGCAGTTTGACGGCCACAGATACGCAGTATTTT.